This T cell receptor beta chain appears in the sequencing data of a study of T-cell memory formation after mild COVID-19. Study-wide findings and caveats: Researchers report contracting CD4+ clones mostly in CM and EM, with CD8+ clones in EMRA.

Amplification by 5'RACE using constant-segment primers produced TCR alpha and TCR beta cDNA libraries that carried sample barcodes and UMIs. Using its own MiXCR run on the 5' RACE reads, TCRdb lists one record per CDR3 protein. The table lists approximately 250,000 distinct CDR3 sequences, approximately 15% of them singletons. Note on this clonotype: Its antigen is not known.

Germline V gene data show CDR1 as SGHRS and CDR2 as YFSETQ. This CDR3 comprises 15 residues. V gave up 0 bases and J gave up 0 bases, with 9 bases separating them. This sequence originates from an adult woman who had mild COVID-19 (a few samples of this study predate the infection). Cell type and time point are not known. Material: PBMCs or a T cell subset sorted from them (not recorded which). The chain uses TRBV5-1 and TRBJ1-1; a weak D match, TRBD1 (5 bases). CDR3 nucleotide sequence: TGCGCCAGCAGCTTGGAAGGCAGGGTGAACACTGAAGCTTTCTTT. Encoded protein: CASSLEGRVNTEAFF.